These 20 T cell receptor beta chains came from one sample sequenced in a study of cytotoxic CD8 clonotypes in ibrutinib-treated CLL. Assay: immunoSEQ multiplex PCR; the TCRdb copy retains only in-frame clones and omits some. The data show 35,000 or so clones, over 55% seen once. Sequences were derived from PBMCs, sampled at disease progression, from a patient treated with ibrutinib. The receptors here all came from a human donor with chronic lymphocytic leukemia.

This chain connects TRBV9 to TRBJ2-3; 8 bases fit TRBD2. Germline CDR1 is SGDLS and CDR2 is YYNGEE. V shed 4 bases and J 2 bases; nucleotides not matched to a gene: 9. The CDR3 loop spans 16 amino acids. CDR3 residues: CASSPSGGANTDTQYF. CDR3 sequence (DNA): TGTGCCAGCAGCCCCTCCGGGGGGGCCAACACAGATACGCAGTATTTT.

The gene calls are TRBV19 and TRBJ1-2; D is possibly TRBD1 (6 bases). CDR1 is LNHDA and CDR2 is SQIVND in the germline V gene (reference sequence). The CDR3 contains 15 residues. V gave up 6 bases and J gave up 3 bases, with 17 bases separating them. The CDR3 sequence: CASRKDRDTYYGYTF. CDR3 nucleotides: TGTGCCAGTAGAAAGGATCGGGACACCTACTATGGCTACACCTTC.

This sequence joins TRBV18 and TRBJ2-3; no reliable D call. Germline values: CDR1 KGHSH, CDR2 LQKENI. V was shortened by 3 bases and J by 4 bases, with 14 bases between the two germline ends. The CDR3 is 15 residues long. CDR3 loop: CASSPGTHTPDTQYF. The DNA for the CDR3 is TGTGCCAGCTCACCGGGCACTCACACCCCAGATACGCAGTATTTT.

The DNA for the CDR3 is TGTGCCACCAGCGGACAGGGGGCAGTAGCTGGCTACACCTTC. It translates to CATSGQGAVAGYTF. This chain uses TRBV15 with TRBJ1-2; TRBD1 matches 11 bases. The CDR3 loop spans 14 amino acids. Trimming removed 5 bases from V and 7 bases from J; junction bases left unmatched: 6. Germline-derived CDR1 and CDR2 are LNHNV and YYDKDF (reference sequence).

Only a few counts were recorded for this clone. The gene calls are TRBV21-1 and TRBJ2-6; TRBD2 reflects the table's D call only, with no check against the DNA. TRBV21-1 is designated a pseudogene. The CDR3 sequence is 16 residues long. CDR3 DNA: TGTGCCAGCAGCAAAGCAGCGGGACCTGGGGCCAACGTCCTGACTTTC. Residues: CASSKAAGPGANVLTF.

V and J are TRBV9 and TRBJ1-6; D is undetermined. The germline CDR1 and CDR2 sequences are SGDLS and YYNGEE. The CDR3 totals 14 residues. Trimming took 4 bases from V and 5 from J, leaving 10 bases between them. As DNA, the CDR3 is TGTGCCAGCAGCCCGCAGTTGAATAATTCACCCCTCCACTTT. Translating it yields CASSPQLNNSPLHF.

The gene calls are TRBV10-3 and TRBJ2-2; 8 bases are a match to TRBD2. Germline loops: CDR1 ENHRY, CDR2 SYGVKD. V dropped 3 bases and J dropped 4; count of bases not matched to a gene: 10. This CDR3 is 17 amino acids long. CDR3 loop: CAISDTPGLGGTGELFF. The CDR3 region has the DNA TGTGCCATCAGTGACACCCCGGGACTAGGGGGCACCGGGGAGCTGTTTTTT.

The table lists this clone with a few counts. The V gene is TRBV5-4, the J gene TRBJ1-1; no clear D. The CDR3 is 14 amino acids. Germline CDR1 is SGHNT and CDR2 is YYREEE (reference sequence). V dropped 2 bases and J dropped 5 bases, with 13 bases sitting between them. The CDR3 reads CASSFEVLSTEAFF. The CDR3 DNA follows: TGTGCCAGCAGCTTTGAGGTGTTAAGTACTGAAGCTTTCTTT. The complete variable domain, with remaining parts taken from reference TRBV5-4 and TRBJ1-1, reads ETGVTQSPTHLIKTRGQQVTLRCSSQSGHNTVSWYQQALGQGPQFIFQYYREEENGRGNFPPRFSGLQFPNYSSELNVNALELDDSALYLCASSFEVLSTEAFFGQGTRLTVV.

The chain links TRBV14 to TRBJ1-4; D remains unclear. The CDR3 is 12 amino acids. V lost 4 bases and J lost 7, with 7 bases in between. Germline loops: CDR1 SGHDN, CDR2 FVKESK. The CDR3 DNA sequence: TGTGCCAGCAGCCCGTGGGGTGAAAAACTGTTTTTT. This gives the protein CASSPWGEKLFF.

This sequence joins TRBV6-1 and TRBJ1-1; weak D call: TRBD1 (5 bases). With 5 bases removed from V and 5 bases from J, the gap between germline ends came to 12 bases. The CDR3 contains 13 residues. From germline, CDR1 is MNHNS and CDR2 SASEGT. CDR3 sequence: CASSPTGFTEAFF. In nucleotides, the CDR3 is TGTGCCAGCAGTCCCACAGGATTTACTGAAGCTTTCTTT.

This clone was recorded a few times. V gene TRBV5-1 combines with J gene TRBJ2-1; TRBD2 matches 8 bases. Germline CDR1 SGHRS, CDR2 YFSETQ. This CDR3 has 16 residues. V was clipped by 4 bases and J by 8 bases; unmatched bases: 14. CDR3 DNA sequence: TGCGCCAGCAGCCCTTCGGGGGGCGGGGGGAGCGATGAGCAGTTCTTC. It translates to CASSPSGGGGSDEQFF.

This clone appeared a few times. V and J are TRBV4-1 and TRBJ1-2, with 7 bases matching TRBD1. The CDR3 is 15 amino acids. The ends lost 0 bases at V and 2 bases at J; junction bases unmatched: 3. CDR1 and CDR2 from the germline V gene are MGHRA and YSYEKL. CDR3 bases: TGCGCCAGCAGCCAAGAGGGCAGGGGGAACTATGGCTACACCTTC. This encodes CASSQEGRGNYGYTF.

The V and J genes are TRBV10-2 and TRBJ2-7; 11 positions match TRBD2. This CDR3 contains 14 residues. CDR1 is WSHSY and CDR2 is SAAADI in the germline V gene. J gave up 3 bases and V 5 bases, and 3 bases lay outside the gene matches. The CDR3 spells CASSIAGGGYEQYF. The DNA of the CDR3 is TGCGCCAGCAGTATAGCGGGGGGGGGCTACGAGCAGTACTTC.

The CDR3 bases are TGTGCCGTCTATAACGGGGGCCAGGAGGACTATGGCTACACCTTC. It yields the protein CAVYNGGQEDYGYTF. The chain combines TRBV12-5 with TRBJ1-2; maybe TRBD1 (6 bases). There are 15 residues in the CDR3. Germline V gene sequence: CDR1 LGHNT, CDR2 FRNRAP.

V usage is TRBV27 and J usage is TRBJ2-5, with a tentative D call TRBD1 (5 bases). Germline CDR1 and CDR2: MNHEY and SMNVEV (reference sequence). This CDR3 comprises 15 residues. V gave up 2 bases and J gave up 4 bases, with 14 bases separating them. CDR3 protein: CASSLHRGTVETQYF. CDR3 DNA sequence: TGTGCCAGCAGTTTACATAGGGGCACGGTAGAGACCCAGTACTTC.

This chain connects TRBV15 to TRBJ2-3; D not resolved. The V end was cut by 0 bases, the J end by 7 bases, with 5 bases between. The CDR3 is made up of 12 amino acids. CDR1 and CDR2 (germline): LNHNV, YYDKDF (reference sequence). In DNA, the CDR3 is TGTGCCACCAGCAGAGATGTGTATACGCAGTATTTT. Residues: CATSRDVYTQYF.

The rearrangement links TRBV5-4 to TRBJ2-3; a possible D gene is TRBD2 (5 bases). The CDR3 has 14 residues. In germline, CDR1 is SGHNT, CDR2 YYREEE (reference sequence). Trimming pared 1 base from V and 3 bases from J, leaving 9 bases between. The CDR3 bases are TGTGCCAGCAGCTTGATAGGGAGTACAGATACGCAGTATTTT. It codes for CASSLIGSTDTQYF.

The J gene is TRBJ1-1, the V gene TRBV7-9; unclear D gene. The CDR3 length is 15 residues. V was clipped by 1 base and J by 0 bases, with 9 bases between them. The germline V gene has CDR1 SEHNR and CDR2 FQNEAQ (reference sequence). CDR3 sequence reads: CASSLGRAVNTEAFF. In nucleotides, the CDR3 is TGTGCCAGCAGCTTAGGAAGAGCCGTGAACACTGAAGCTTTCTTT.

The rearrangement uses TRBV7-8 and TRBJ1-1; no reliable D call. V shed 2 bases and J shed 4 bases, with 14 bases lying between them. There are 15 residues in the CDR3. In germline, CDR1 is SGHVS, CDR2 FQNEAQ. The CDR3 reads CASSLSSGVGTEAFF. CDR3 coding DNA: TGTGCCAGCAGCTTATCTTCCGGGGTTGGCACTGAAGCTTTCTTT.

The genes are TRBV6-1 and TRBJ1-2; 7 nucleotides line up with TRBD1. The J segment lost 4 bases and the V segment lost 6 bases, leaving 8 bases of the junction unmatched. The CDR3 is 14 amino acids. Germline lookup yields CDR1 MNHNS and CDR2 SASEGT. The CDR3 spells CASRESGGGYGYTF. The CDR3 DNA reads TGTGCCAGCAGAGAGTCAGGGGGGGGCTATGGCTACACCTTC.